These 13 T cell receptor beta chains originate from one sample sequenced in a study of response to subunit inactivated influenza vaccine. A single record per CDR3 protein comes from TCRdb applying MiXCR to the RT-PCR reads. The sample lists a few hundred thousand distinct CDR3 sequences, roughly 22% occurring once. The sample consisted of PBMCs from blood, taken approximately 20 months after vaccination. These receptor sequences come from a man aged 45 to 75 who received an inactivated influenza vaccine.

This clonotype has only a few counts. CDR3 in amino acids: CASGWASSTDTQYF. The DNA of the CDR3 is TGCGCCAGCGGTTGGGCGTCTAGCACAGATACGCAGTATTTT. This chain connects TRBV5-1 to TRBJ2-3; D ambiguous. The CDR3 extends over 14 amino acids. Trimming left V 7 bases short and J 0 bases short, with 12 bases between. The V gene's germline CDR1 is SGHRS and CDR2 YFSETQ. Full variable domain (remainder filled in from reference TRBV5-1 and TRBJ2-3): KAGVTQTPRYLIKTRGQQVTLSCSPISGHRSVSWYQQTPGQGLQFLFEYFSETQRNKGNFPGRFSGRQFSNSRSEMNVSTLELGDSALYLCASGWASSTDTQYFGPGTRLTVL.

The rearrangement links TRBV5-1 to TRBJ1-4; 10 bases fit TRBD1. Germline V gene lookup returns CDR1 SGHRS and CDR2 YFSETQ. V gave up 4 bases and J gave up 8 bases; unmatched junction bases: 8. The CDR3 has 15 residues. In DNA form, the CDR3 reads TGCGCCAGCAGCCCGGGACAGGGGAACGGAGAAAAACTGTTTTTT. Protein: CASSPGQGNGEKLFF.

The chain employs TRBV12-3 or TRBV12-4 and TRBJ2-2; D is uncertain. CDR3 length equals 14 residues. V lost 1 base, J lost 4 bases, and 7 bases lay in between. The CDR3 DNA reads TGTGCCAGCAGTTTAGGAGCGACCACCGGGGAGCTGTTTTTT. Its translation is CASSLGATTGELFF.

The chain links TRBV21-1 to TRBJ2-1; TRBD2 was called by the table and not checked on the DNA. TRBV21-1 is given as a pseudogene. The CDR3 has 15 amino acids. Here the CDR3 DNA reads TGTGCCAGCAGCAAAGTGGATAGCGGGAGTAATGAGCAGTTCTTC. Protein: CASSKVDSGSNEQFF.

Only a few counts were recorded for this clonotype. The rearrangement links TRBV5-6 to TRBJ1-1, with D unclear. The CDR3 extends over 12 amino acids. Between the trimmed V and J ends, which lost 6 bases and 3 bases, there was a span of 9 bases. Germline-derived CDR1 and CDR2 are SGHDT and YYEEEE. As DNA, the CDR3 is TGTGCCAGCACCTCCGTGGACACTGAAGCTTTCTTT. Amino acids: CASTSVDTEAFF. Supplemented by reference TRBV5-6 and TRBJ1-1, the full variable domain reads DAGVTQSPTHLIKTRGQQVTLRCSPKSGHDTVSWYQQALGQGPQFIFQYYEEEERQRGNFPDRFSGHQFPNYSSELNVNALLLGDSALYLCASTSVDTEAFFGQGTRLTVV.

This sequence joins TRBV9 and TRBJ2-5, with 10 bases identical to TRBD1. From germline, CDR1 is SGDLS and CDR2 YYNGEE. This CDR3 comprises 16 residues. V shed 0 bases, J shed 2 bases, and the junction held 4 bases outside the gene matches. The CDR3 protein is CASSVGGTGVQETQYF. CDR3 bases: TGTGCCAGCAGCGTAGGTGGGACAGGGGTTCAAGAGACCCAGTACTTC.

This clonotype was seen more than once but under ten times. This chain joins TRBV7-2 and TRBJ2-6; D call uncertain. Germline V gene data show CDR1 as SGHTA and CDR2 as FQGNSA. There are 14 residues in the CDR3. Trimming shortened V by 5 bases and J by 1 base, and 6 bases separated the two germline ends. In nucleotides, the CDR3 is TGTGCCAGCAGCCTCAATTCTGGGGCCAACGTCCTGACTTTC. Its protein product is CASSLNSGANVLTF. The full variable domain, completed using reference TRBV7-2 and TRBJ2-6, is GAGVSQSPSNKVTEKGKDVELRCDPISGHTALYWYRQSLGQGLEFLIYFQGNSAPDKSGLPSDRFSAERTGGSVSTLTIQRTQQEDSAVYLCASSLNSGANVLTFGAGSRLTVL.

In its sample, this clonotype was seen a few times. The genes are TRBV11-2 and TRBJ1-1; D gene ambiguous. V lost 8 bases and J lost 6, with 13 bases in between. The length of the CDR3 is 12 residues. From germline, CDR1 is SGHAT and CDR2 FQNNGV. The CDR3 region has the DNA TGTGCCAGCCTCCTTCTGGGCGCTGAAGCTTTCTTT. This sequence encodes CASLLLGAEAFF.

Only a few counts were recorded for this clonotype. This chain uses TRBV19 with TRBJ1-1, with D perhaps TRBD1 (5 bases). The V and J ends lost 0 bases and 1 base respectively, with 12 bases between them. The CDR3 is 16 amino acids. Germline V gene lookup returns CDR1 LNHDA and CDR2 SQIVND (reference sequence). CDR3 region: CASSIEGWQGNTEAFF. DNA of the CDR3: TGTGCCAGTAGTATAGAAGGCTGGCAGGGGAACACTGAAGCTTTCTTT. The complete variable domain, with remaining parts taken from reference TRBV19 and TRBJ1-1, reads DGGITQSPKYLFRKEGQNVTLSCEQNLNHDAMYWYRQDPGQGLRLIYYSQIVNDFQKGDIAEGYSVSREKKESFPLTVTSAQKNPTAFYLCASSIEGWQGNTEAFFGQGTRLTVV.

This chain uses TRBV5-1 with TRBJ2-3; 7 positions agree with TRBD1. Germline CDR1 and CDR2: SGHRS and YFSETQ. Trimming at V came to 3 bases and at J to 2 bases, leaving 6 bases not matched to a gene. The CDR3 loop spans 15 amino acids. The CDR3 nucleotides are TGCGCCAGCAGCTCGGGACAGACTTACACAGATACGCAGTATTTT. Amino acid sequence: CASSSGQTYTDTQYF.

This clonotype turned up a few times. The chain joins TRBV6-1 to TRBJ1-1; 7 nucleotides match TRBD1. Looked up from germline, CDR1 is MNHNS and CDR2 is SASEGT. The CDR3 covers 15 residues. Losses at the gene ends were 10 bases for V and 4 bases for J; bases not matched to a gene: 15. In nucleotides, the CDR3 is TGTGCCACCAAGGAGATGGGAGGGGGCCGCACTGAAGCTTTCTTT. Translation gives CATKEMGGGRTEAFF.

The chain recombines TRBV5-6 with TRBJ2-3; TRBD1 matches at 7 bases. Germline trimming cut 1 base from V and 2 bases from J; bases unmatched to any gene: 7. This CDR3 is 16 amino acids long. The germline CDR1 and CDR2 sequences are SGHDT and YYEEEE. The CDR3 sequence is CASSLRGGAYTDTQYF. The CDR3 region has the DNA TGTGCCAGCAGCTTGCGAGGGGGCGCGTACACAGATACGCAGTATTTT.

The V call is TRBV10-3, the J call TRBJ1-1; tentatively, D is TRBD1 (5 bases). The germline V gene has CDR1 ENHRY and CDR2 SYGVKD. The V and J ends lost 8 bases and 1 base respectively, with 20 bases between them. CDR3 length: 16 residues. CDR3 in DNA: TGTGCCATCCGGGCTGGGACGGCGCGGGGGAACACTGAAGCTTTCTTT. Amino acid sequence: CAIRAGTARGNTEAFF.